The source of this TCR beta chain is a study of blood T cell repertoires in COVID-19 (dated by TCRdb to 2020 to 2021). About the full investigation: Collaborator samples came from the United States, Italy and Spain and covered acute and convalescent phases of COVID-19. The prospective study material was composed of cDNA or gDNA derived from T cells, B-cell-depleted T cells, or PBMCs. The dataset comprised deeply sampled blood TCRbeta repertoires from subjects exposed to, actively infected with, or recovered from COVID-19. The repertoires were released in a freely available public database intended as a resource for research on the immune response to SARS-CoV-2. Samples came from the ongoing ImmuneRACE study (first 160 participants) plus 1,254 subjects from 6 global collaborators. Sample metadata almost always included a de-identified subject ID, COVID-19 status, age in years and sex. Where HLA class I and class II types were available, the types were taken from metadata supplied by the sample provider, not from assay-based typing.

Collaborating institutions collected whole blood in K2EDTA tubes following their own protocols. Collaborator samples were shipped for TCRbeta analysis as frozen whole blood, isolated PBMCs, or DNA extracted from either sample type. As to this clone: Its antigen remains undetermined. Base qualities are not provided; no much larger clone lies one nucleotide away.

According to the germline V gene, CDR1 reads SGHDT and CDR2 reads YYEEEE. Including cysteine and phenylalanine, the CDR3 has 13 amino acids. The entry retains the CDR3 DNA only, 39 bases that are in frame from base 1. V sheds 2 bases and J sheds 9 bases, leaving 12 bases between their ends. TCRbeta CDR3 regions were amplified from genomic DNA using the immunoSEQ Assay, a bias-controlled multiplex PCR. Per the source publication's procedure: The number of nucleated cells in each sample was estimated from the amplification of reference gene primers within the assay. Sequence reads were collapsed and filtered to measure the absolute abundance of every unique TCRbeta CDR3 rearrangement. Productive Simpson clonality was computed per sample as the square root of Simpson's diversity index over productive rearrangements. The table was pulled from immuneACCESS by TCRdb, which kept in-frame rearrangements only. Such tables lose some clones; where checked, under half of the loss comes from unresolved V genes, and the rest has no known cause. V, J and clone size reflect that table, while D and trimming were determined from the DNA. Within this sample are 100,000 to 150,000 clones, with roughly 87% of them counted one time only. Over 25% of the sample is taken by the ten largest.

Results and caveats for the whole study, not just this receptor: How much clinical and demographic metadata was included differed by source and by participant, and the metadata was provided uncurated.

Sequencing used peripheral blood. This TCR derives from a woman older than 75 with acute or convalescent COVID-19. The chain uses TRBV5-6 and TRBJ2-1, with no reliable assignment of the D segment. In nucleotides, the sequence is TGTGCCAGCAGCTTTGAAGTCTCGGGTGAGCAGTTCTTC. This gives the protein CASSFEVSGEQFF.